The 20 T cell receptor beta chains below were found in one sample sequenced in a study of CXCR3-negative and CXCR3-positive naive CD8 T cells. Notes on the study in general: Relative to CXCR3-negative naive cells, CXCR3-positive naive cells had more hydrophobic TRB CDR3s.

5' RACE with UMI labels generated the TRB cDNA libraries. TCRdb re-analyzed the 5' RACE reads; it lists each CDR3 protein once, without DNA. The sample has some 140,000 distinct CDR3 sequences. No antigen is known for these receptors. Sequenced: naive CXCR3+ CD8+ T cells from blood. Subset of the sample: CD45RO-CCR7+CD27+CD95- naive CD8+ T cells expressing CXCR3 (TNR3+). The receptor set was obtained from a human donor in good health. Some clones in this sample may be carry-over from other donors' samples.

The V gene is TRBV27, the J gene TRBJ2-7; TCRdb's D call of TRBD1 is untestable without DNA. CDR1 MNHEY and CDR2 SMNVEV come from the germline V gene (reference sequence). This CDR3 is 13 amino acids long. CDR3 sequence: CASSFFKGAEQYF.

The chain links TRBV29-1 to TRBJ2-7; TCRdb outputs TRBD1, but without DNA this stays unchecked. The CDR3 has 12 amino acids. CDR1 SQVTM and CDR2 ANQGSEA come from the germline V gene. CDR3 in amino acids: CSVVWGFNEQYF.

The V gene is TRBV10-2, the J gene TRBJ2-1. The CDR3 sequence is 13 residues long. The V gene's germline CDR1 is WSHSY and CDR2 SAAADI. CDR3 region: CASSDADVGEQFF.

The CDR3 loop reads CASSFSGGAYTSTDTQYF. This chain joins TRBV28 and TRBJ2-3; as DNA is missing, the TRBD2 call by TCRdb cannot be tested. From germline, CDR1 is MDHEN and CDR2 SYDVKM. This CDR3 comprises 18 residues.

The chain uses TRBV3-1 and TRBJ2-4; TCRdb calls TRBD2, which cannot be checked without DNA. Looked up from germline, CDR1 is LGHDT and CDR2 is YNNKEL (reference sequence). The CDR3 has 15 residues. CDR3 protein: CASSQDPAGKNIQYF. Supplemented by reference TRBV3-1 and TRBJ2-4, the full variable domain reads DTAVSQTPKYLVTQMGNDKSIKCEQNLGHDTMYWYKQDSKKFLKIMFSYNNKELIINETVPNRFSPKSPDKAHLNLHINSLELGDSAVYFCASSQDPAGKNIQYFGAGTRLSVL.

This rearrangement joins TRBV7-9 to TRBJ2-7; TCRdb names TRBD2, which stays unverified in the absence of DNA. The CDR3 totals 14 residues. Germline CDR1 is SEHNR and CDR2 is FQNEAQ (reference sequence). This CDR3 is CASSLVPSGYEQYF.

The chain's CDR3 is CASSGDSNRFYEQYF. The chain joins TRBV7-9 to TRBJ2-7; lacking DNA, the TRBD1 call made by TCRdb goes unchecked. Germline V gene sequence: CDR1 SEHNR, CDR2 FQNEAQ (reference sequence). The CDR3 loop spans 15 amino acids.

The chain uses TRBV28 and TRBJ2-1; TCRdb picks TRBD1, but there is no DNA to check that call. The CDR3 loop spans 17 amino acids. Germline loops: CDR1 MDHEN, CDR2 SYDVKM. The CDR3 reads CASSLGRLVGSYNEQFF.

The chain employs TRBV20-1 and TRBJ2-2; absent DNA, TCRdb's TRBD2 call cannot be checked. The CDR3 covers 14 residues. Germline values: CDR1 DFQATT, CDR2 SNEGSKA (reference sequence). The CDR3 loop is CSPTTGTGTGELFF.

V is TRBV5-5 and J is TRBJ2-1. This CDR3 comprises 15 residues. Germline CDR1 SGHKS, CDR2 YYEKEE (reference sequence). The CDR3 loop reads CASSLEGPSYNEQFF.

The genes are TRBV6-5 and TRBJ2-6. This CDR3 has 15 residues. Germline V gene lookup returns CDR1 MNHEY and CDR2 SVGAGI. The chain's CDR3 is CASSLQISGANVLTF.

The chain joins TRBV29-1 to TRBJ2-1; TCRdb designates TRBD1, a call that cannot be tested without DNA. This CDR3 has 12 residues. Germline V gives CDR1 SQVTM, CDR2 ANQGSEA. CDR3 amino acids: CSVAGYYNEQFF.

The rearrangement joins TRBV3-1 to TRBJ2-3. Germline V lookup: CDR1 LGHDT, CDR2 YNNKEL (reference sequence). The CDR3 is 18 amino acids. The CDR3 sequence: CASSQDQSHNPFTDTQYF.

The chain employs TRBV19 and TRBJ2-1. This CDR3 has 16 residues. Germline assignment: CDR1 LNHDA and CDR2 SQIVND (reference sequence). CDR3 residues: CASSILMASSYNEQFF.

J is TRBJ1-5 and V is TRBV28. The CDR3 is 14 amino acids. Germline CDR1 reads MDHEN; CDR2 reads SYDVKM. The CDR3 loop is CASSFSYGNQPQHF.

Here the CDR3 reads CASSFPLGIGELFF. The chain joins TRBV6-2 or TRBV6-3 to TRBJ2-2. Germline lookup yields CDR1 MNHEY and CDR2 SVGEGT. The CDR3 length is 14 residues.

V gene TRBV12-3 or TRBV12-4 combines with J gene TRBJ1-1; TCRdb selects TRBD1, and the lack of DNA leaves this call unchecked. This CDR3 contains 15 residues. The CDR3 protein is CASSGPQGPTPEAFF.

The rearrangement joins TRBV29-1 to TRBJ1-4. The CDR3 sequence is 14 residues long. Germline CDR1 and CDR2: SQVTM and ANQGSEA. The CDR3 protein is CSVVRRQANEKLFF.

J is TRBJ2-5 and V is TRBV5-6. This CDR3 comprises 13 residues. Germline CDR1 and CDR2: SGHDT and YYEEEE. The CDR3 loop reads CASAQLYRETQYF.

The CDR3: CASSPQGQEANNEQFF. The chain recombines TRBV4-1 with TRBJ2-1; with no DNA, the TCRdb D assignment of TRBD1 cannot be verified. The CDR3 covers 16 residues. The germline CDR1 and CDR2 sequences are MGHRA and YSYEKL.